The rows below give T cell receptor beta chains drawn from one sample of a study of CD8 T cells in ankylosing spondylitis. TCRdb used MiXCR to reprocess the 5' RACE reads, holding one entry per CDR3 protein. The sample lists about 280,000 distinct CDR3 sequences; 15% to 25% were seen once. Sequencing was performed on blood, either unsorted or a sorted T cell fraction (not recorded which). Receptors originate from a male donor with ankylosing spondylitis or in good health (not recorded which). Each CDR3 is given without its conserved first and last residue.

TRBV5-1,TRBJ2-1,ASSLGGTGWNEQF
TRBV5-6,TRBJ2-3,ASSLLTSGRADTQY
TRBV28,TRBJ2-4,ASSRPRLAGGVLAKNIQY
TRBV4-1,TRBJ2-1,VSSHPQGNEQF
TRBV20-1,TRBJ2-1,SARDPRIGLAGHNEQF
TRBV12-3/TRBV12-4,TRBJ1-1,ATRKMNTEAF
TRBV20-1,TRBJ1-5,SARVTVAQH
TRBV20-1,TRBJ2-4,SATTLGPKNIQY
TRBV12-3/TRBV12-4,TRBJ1-5,ASSLEVGESNQPQH
TRBV19,TRBJ2-1,ASGLRLGLYNEQF
TRBV29-1,TRBJ2-1,SVEEPRLDEQF
TRBV5-1,TRBJ1-1,ASSMGQPTPEAF
TRBV12-3/TRBV12-4,TRBJ2-3,ASTLGAALTQY
TRBV20-1,TRBJ2-2,STSVPWQTGELF
TRBV11-2,TRBJ2-2,ASSPKTSAFLNTGELF
TRBV12-3/TRBV12-4,TRBJ2-2,ASSLNLGWGLAGELF
TRBV11-2,TRBJ2-1,ASSFSSYNEQF
TRBV20-1,TRBJ1-2,SARDNTIDRNYGYT
TRBV7-2,TRBJ2-1,ASSLGLAFGLYNEQF
TRBV5-1,TRBJ2-1,ASRGTSGYGEQF